This T cell receptor (beta chain) was profiled in a study of T cell repertoires in cytomegalovirus infection. Study in general: Public TCR beta signatures provided an indication of both CMV infection and a matching HLA type. Study-level findings and limits: The ex vivo response showed dominance by HLA-C-restricted CMV-specific TCR beta clonotypes. Summed frequency of shared TCR beta families picked out CMV carriers who also had the relevant HLA.

V dropped 6 bases and J dropped 3; count of bases not matched to a gene: 9. The CDR3 sequence is 15 residues long. CDR1 and CDR2 from the germline V gene are SGHTA and FQGNSA. This clonotype was seen repeatedly, ten times or more. Its specificity is unknown. TCRdb recomputed calls from the reads with MiXCR, one row per CDR3 protein. The table lists roughly 280,000 distinct CDR3 sequences, roughly an eighth of them singletons. The clonotype originates from a human donor in good health (CMV status not recorded). Some clones in this sample may be carry-over from other donors' samples. The specimen sequenced was PBMCs. The chain uses TRBV7-2 and TRBJ2-3; 7 nucleotides align to TRBD1. This chain's CDR3 is CASRIEGARTDTQYF. The CDR3 DNA sequence: TGTGCCAGCAGAATAGAGGGGGCTAGGACAGATACGCAGTATTTT.